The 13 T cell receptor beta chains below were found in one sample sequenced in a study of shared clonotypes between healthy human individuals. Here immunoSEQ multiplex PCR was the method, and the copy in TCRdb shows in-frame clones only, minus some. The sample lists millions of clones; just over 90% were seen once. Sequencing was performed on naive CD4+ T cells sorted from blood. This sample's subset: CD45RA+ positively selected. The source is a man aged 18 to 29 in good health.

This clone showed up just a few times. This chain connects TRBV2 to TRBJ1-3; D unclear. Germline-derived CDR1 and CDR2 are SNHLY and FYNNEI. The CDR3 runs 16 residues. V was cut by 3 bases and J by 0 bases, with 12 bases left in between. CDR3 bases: TGTGCCAGCAGTGAGGAGAAGGCCACCTCTGGAAACACCATATATTTT. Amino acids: CASSEEKATSGNTIYF.

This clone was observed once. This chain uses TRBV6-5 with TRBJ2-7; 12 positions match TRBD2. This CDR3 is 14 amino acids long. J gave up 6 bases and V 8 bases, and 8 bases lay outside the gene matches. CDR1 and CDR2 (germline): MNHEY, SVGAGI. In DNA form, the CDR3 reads TGTGCCAGCGACCGACTAGCGGGAGCGGGCGAGCAGTACTTC. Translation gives CASDRLAGAGEQYF.

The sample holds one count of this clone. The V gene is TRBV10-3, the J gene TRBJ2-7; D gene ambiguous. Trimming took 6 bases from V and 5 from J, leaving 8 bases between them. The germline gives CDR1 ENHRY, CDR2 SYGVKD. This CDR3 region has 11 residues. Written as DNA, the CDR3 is TGTGCCATCAGGCTTTACGACGAGCAGTACTTC. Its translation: CAIRLYDEQYF.

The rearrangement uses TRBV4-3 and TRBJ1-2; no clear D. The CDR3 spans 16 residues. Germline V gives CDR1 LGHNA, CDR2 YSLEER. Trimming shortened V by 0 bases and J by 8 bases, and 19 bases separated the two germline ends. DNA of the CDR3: TGCGCCAGCAGCCAAGATCTAGGGCTGGCAGGAGGAGGCTACACCTTC. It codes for CASSQDLGLAGGGYTF.

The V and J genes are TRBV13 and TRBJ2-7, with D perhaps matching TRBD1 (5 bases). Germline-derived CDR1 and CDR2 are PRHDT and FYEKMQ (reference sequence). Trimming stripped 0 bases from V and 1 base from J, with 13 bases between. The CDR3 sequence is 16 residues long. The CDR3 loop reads CASSLGFSKGSYEQYF. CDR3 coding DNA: TGTGCCAGCAGCTTAGGTTTCTCAAAGGGGTCCTACGAGCAGTACTTC.

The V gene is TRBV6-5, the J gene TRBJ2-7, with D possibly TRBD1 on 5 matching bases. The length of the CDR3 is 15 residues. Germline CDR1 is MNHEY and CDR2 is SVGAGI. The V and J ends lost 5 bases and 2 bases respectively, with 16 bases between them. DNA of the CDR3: TGTGCCAGCAGTCAAGGGGCCTCTCCGACCTACGAGCAGTACTTC. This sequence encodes CASSQGASPTYEQYF.

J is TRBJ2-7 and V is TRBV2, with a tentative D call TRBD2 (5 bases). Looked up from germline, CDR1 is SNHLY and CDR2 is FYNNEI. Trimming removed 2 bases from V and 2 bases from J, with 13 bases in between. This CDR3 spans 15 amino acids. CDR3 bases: TGTGCCAGCAGTGAACTGGACTTTATCGCCTACGAGCAGTACTTC. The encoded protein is CASSELDFIAYEQYF.

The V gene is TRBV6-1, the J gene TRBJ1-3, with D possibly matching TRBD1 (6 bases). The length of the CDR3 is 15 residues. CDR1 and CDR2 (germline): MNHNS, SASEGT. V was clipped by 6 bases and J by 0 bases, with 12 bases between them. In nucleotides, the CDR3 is TGTGCCAGCAGAGGGGGGGACGGCTCTGGAAACACCATATATTTT. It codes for CASRGGDGSGNTIYF.

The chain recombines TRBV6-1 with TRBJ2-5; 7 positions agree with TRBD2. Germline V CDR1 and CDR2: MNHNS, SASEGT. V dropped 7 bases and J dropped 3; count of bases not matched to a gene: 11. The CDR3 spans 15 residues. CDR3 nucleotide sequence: TGTGCCAGCAACCCGATTGTTCTAGCGGAAGAGACCCAGTACTTC. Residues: CASNPIVLAEETQYF.

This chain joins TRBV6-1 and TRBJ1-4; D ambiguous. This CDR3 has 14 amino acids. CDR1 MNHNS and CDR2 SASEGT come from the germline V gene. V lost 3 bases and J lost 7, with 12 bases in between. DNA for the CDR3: TGTGCCAGCAGTGATGGAGTTTCGCGTGAAAAACTGTTTTTT. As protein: CASSDGVSREKLFF.

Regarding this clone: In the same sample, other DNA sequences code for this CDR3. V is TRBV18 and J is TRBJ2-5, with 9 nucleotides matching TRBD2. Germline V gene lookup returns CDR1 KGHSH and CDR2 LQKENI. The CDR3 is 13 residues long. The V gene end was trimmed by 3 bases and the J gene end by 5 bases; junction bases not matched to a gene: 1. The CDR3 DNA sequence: TGTGCCAGCTCACCCGGACTAGCGGAGACCCAGTACTTC. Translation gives CASSPGLAETQYF.

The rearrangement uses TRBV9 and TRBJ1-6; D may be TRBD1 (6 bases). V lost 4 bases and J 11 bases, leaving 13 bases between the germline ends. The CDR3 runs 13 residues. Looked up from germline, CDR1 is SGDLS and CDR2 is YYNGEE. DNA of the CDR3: TGTGCCAGCAGCCGGGGGGCGGGGACACCCCTCCACTTT. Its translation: CASSRGAGTPLHF.

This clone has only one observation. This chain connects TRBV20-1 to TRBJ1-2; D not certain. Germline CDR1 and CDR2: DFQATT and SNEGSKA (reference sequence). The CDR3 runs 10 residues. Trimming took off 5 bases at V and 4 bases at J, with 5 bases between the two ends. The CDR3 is CSASGYGYTF. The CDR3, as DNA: TGCAGTGCTTCCGGCTATGGCTACACCTTC.